The rows below give T cell receptor beta chains drawn from one sample of a study of Tregs in tolerant kidney transplant recipients. This table comes from immunoSEQ multiplex PCR, and its TCRdb copy is limited to in-frame clones, with some not included. Of about 52,000 clones listed, 91% are singletons. Material: CD8+ T cells from blood (PBMCs), obtained 24 months after the transplant. These receptors were obtained from a human patient who received a combined kidney and bone marrow transplant. Some T cells may possibly be graft donor cells. CDR3s include the opening cysteine and the closing phenylalanine or tryptophan. The order of the fields is J gene, D gene, V gene, clone size, CDR3 DNA, CDR3 protein. D genes are given only for firm matches. A row's size may be missing; if present it is once, few, many or a size class.

j_call: TRBJ2-3; d_call: -; v_call: TRBV7-9; clone_size: -; cdr3_nt: TGTGCCAGCAGCGCTCGGGACTCAGATACGCAGTATTTT; cdr3_aa: CASSARDSDTQYF
j_call: TRBJ1-1; d_call: -; v_call: TRBV11-2; clone_size: once; cdr3_nt: TGTGCCAGCAGCCCCCACCCTGGGACTTTGAACACTGAAGCTTTCTTT; cdr3_aa: CASSPHPGTLNTEAFF
j_call: TRBJ2-1; d_call: TRBD2; v_call: TRBV7-9; clone_size: -; cdr3_nt: TGTGCCAGCAGCGTGGGACTAGCGGGATATGGGGCCTACAATGAGCAGTTCTTC; cdr3_aa: CASSVGLAGYGAYNEQFF
j_call: TRBJ1-2; d_call: TRBD1; v_call: TRBV4-1; clone_size: few; cdr3_nt: TGCGCCAGCAGCCAAGAGACAGGGTTCTACGATGGCTACACCTTC; cdr3_aa: CASSQETGFYDGYTF
j_call: TRBJ2-5; d_call: -; v_call: TRBV27; clone_size: -; cdr3_nt: TGTGCCAGCAGTTTATCCCCCGTATCCGGGGATTGGGGGACCCAGTACTTC; cdr3_aa: CASSLSPVSGDWGTQYF
j_call: TRBJ2-7; d_call: TRBD2; v_call: TRBV7-9; clone_size: -; cdr3_nt: TGTGCCAGCAGCTACGGGGGGAGGGCCGACGAGCAGTACTTC; cdr3_aa: CASSYGGRADEQYF
j_call: TRBJ2-7; d_call: -; v_call: TRBV7-9; clone_size: -; cdr3_nt: TGTGCCAGCAGCTTTCTCAGTTCCCCCTACGAGCAGTACTTC; cdr3_aa: CASSFLSSPYEQYF
j_call: TRBJ1-2; d_call: TRBD1; v_call: TRBV27; clone_size: -; cdr3_nt: TGTGCCAGCAGTTTATCCAGGGGGCACGGCTACACCTTC; cdr3_aa: CASSLSRGHGYTF
j_call: TRBJ2-2; d_call: -; v_call: TRBV28; clone_size: -; cdr3_nt: TGTGCCAGCAGACGAGGATCGAGCACCGGGGAGCTGTTTTTT; cdr3_aa: CASRRGSSTGELFF
j_call: TRBJ2-7; d_call: TRBD1; v_call: TRBV5-6; clone_size: once; cdr3_nt: TGTGCCAGCAGCTTCGGACAGGTGAGCTACGAGCAGTACTTC; cdr3_aa: CASSFGQVSYEQYF
j_call: TRBJ1-5; d_call: -; v_call: TRBV6-5; clone_size: -; cdr3_nt: TGTGCCAGCAGTCGAATCAGGGTTCAGCCCCAGCATTTT; cdr3_aa: CASSRIRVQPQHF
j_call: TRBJ2-7; d_call: TRBD2; v_call: TRBV4-2; clone_size: -; cdr3_nt: TGTGCCAGCAGCCAAGATTTTGGACTAGAGGGCTACGAGCAGTACTTC; cdr3_aa: CASSQDFGLEGYEQYF
j_call: TRBJ2-7; d_call: TRBD1; v_call: TRBV7-9; clone_size: -; cdr3_nt: TGTGCCAGCAGCTTTGGACAGGAGTTCTCCTACGAGCAGTACTTC; cdr3_aa: CASSFGQEFSYEQYF
j_call: TRBJ1-2; d_call: -; v_call: TRBV30; clone_size: -; cdr3_nt: TGTGCCTGGAGTGGCCCCAGGGGTTATGGCTACACCTTC; cdr3_aa: CAWSGPRGYGYTF
j_call: TRBJ2-7; d_call: -; v_call: TRBV6-5; clone_size: -; cdr3_nt: TGTGCCAGCAGTACCTCTCAGGAGCAGTACTTC; cdr3_aa: CASSTSQEQYF
j_call: TRBJ1-4; d_call: -; v_call: TRBV15; clone_size: -; cdr3_nt: TGTGCCACCAGCAGATTTACAGGGACTGAAAAACTGTTTTTT; cdr3_aa: CATSRFTGTEKLFF
j_call: TRBJ2-3; d_call: -; v_call: TRBV15; clone_size: -; cdr3_nt: TGTGCAGCAGGGCCTAGCACAGATACGCAGTATTTT; cdr3_aa: CAAGPSTDTQYF
j_call: TRBJ2-7; d_call: TRBD1; v_call: TRBV2; clone_size: -; cdr3_nt: TGTGCCAGCCGCCCCGGGACAGGAAGGGCTAACGAGCAGTACTTC; cdr3_aa: CASRPGTGRANEQYF
j_call: TRBJ1-1; d_call: -; v_call: TRBV11-2; clone_size: once; cdr3_nt: TGTGCCAGCAGCTTAGCTCTTCCAACCCGCGATGAAGCTTTCTTT; cdr3_aa: CASSLALPTRDEAFF
j_call: TRBJ2-1; d_call: TRBD2; v_call: TRBV2; clone_size: -; cdr3_nt: TGTGCCAGCAGTGAAGCAGTACCGGGACTAGCGGGAGGGCCAACTTTCAATGAGCAGTTCTTC; cdr3_aa: CASSEAVPGLAGGPTFNEQFF
j_call: TRBJ1-1; d_call: -; v_call: TRBV13; clone_size: -; cdr3_nt: TGTGCCAGCAGCTTAGTGGGGGGCACTGAAGCTTTCTTT; cdr3_aa: CASSLVGGTEAFF
j_call: TRBJ1-2; d_call: -; v_call: TRBV19; clone_size: -; cdr3_nt: TGTGCCAGTAGTATAGATCAACCGATGGAGTACTATGGCTACACCTTC; cdr3_aa: CASSIDQPMEYYGYTF
j_call: TRBJ2-7; d_call: -; v_call: TRBV4-1; clone_size: -; cdr3_nt: TGCGCCAGCAGCCAAGTTTTTGCGGAATTCTACGAGCAGTACTTC; cdr3_aa: CASSQVFAEFYEQYF
j_call: TRBJ2-3; d_call: -; v_call: TRBV12-5; clone_size: -; cdr3_nt: TGTGCTAGTGGTTCGCCCGTAGACACAGATACGCAGTATTTT; cdr3_aa: CASGSPVDTDTQYF
j_call: TRBJ2-4; d_call: TRBD2; v_call: TRBV19; clone_size: -; cdr3_nt: TGTGCCAGTAGTATAATAGCGGGAGAGGGAGTGGACATTCAGTACTTC; cdr3_aa: CASSIIAGEGVDIQYF
j_call: TRBJ2-1; d_call: TRBD2; v_call: TRBV11-2; clone_size: -; cdr3_nt: TGTGCCAGCAGCCCTGTAGCGGGGTTCAACAATGAGCAGTTCTTC; cdr3_aa: CASSPVAGFNNEQFF
j_call: TRBJ2-1; d_call: TRBD2; v_call: TRBV7-2; clone_size: -; cdr3_nt: TGTGCCAGCATTAAAGGGAGGGAGGGGAGGAATGAGCAGTTCTTC; cdr3_aa: CASIKGREGRNEQFF
j_call: TRBJ2-1; d_call: -; v_call: TRBV12-5; clone_size: -; cdr3_nt: TGTGCTAGTGCCTTCGCAGGACTGTCCTACAATGAGCAGTTCTTC; cdr3_aa: CASAFAGLSYNEQFF
j_call: TRBJ2-2; d_call: TRBD1; v_call: TRBV7-6; clone_size: -; cdr3_nt: TGTGCCAGCATTCAGGGGGCCGGGGAGCTGTTTTTT; cdr3_aa: CASIQGAGELFF
j_call: TRBJ1-1; d_call: TRBD1; v_call: TRBV27; clone_size: -; cdr3_nt: TGTGCCAGCAATATGAGGGGGCTGAACACTGAAGCTTTCTTT; cdr3_aa: CASNMRGLNTEAFF
j_call: TRBJ2-7; d_call: TRBD1; v_call: TRBV28; clone_size: -; cdr3_nt: TGTGCCAGCAGTTTTGGGACAGGGGGGAACGAGCAGTACTTC; cdr3_aa: CASSFGTGGNEQYF
j_call: TRBJ1-1; d_call: -; v_call: TRBV4-1; clone_size: -; cdr3_nt: TGCGCCAGCAGCCAAGGAGGGGGGGGAAACACTGAAGCTTTCTTT; cdr3_aa: CASSQGGGGNTEAFF
j_call: TRBJ2-4; d_call: -; v_call: TRBV11-3; clone_size: -; cdr3_nt: TGTGCCAGCAGCTTAGGGGGCCTAGCCAAAAACATTCAGTACTTC; cdr3_aa: CASSLGGLAKNIQYF
j_call: TRBJ1-2; d_call: -; v_call: TRBV5-5; clone_size: -; cdr3_nt: TGTGCCAGCAGCGAGACAGGTCTCTATTCATCAGGGGACGAGGGCTACACCTTC; cdr3_aa: CASSETGLYSSGDEGYTF